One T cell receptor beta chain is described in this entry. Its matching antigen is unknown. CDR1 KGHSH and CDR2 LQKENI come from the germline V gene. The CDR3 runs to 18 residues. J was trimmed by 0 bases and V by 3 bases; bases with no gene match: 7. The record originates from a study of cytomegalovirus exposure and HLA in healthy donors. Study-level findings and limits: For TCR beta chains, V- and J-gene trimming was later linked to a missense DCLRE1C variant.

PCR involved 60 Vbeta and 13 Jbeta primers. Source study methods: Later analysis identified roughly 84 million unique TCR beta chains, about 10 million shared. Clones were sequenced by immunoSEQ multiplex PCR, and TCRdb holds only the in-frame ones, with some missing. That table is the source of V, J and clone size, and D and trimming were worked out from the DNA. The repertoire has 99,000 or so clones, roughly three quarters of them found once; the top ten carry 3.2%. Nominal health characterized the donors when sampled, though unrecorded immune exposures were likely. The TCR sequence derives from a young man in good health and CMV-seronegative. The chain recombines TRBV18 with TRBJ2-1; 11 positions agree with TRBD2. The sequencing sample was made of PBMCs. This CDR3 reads CASSPGLADTYSYNEQFF. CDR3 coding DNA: TGTGCCAGCTCACCGGGACTAGCGGATACCTACTCCTACAATGAGCAGTTCTTC.